This T cell receptor beta chain was profiled in a study of cytomegalovirus exposure and HLA in healthy donors. Donors were ostensibly healthy at sampling, although undocumented immune exposures were probable. Germline CDR1 and CDR2: SEHNR and FQNEAQ (reference sequence). The CDR3 runs to 14 residues. Trimming pared 5 bases from V and 4 bases from J, leaving 15 bases between. Study results and limitations: Later genetic work tied a missense DCLRE1C variant to beta-chain V and J trimming.

PCR involved 60 Vbeta and 13 Jbeta primers. Assay: immunoSEQ multiplex PCR; the TCRdb copy retains only in-frame clones and omits some. Of approximately 150,000 clones in the sample, 75% to 85% were seen once. Remarks on this clone: Its antigen is currently unknown.

The TCR sequence derives from a woman aged 18-35 years in good health and CMV-seropositive. Material for sequencing was PBMCs. This chain uses TRBV7-9 with TRBJ2-7; possibly TRBD1 for D (6 bases). The CDR3 loop is CASSTGRGWYEQYF. The CDR3 bases are TGTGCCAGCAGCACGGGCAGGGGCTGGTACGAGCAGTACTTC.